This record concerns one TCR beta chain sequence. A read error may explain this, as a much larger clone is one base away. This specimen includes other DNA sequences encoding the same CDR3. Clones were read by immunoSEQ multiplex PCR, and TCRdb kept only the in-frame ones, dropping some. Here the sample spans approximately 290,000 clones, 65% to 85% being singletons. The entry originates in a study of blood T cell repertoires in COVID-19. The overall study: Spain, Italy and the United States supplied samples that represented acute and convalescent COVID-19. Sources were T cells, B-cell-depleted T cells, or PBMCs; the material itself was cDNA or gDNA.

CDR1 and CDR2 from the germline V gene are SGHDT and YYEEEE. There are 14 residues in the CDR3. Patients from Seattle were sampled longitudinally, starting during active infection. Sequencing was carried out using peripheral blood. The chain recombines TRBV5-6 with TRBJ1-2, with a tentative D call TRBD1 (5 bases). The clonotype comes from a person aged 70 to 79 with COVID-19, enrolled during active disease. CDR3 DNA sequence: TGCGCCAGCAGCTTGGCTAGGGGTAACTATGGCTACACCTTC. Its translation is CASSLARGNYGYTF.